This T cell receptor beta chain was sequenced during a study of post-analysis software for immune sequencing data (dated by TCRdb to 2015 to 2017). Some background on the complete study: Relapsing-remitting, secondary progressive and progressive-relapsing multiple sclerosis were recorded as disease courses, and subtype annotation was lacking for some patients. Patient repertoires were compared against ten to twelve previously published healthy control repertoires from donors aged 6 to 25 years. A subset of samples was prepared in parallel using single-end sample barcoding, then pooled and co-amplified after Illumina adapter ligation. Overall study outcomes, separate from this receptor: Direct clustering with F measure showed strong co-clustering of samples prepared in the same batch, prompting a batch-effect correction. The multiple sclerosis patient group was slightly younger than the control group. Significantly lower normalized Chao1 diversity was found in multiple sclerosis patients than in controls, suggesting substantial peripheral T-cell clonal expansion. Patients showed significantly higher frequencies than controls for several TRBV segments, among them TRBV5-6, TRBV5-1 and TRBV20-1.

Library preparation was by PCR. Sequencing instrument: Illumina HiSeq 2500. To reduce PCR and sequencing biases, unique molecular identifiers were built into the TCR beta cDNA libraries. Every 1 to 10 million input T cells yielded 500,000 or so cDNA molecules, meaning each molecule approximated one T cell. The patient libraries were prepared and sequenced with the same protocol used for the earlier healthy control dataset. Samples belonging to the same batch were prepared together, multiplexed and sequenced on a shared HiSeq lane. On the study's bioinformatics: Raw barcoded reads were processed with MIGEC, and single-read molecular identifier groups were discarded before consensus assembly and CDR3 extraction. VDJtools was used for post-analysis of the clonotype tables, and diversity was normalized by down-sampling every dataset to the size of the smallest sample. Repertoire overlap clustering matched CDR3 amino acid but not nucleotide sequences to correct batch-related cross-sample contamination. TCRdb applied fastp at Q25 and MiXCR to the public reads, then kept only in-frame beta chains. CDR3 protein sequences are deduplicated, and each keeps its most common genes and DNA. The V and J calls here are based on TCRdb, not the publication. This sample gives roughly 540,000 distinct CDR3 sequences in total; under 40% of them show up just once. Of the sample, approximately 6% is held by the ten largest clones.

To demonstrate the VDJtools post-analysis software, the study profiled TCR beta repertoires from the peripheral blood of about 13 young patients with multiple sclerosis. Multiple sclerosis patients were children and adolescents aged roughly 6 to 15 years. Remarks on this clonotype: The specificity of this receptor is unknown. No base quality information exists; no much larger clone differs at one position.

The CDR3 runs 15 residues from the cysteine to the phenylalanine. The sequence is cut down to CDR3 DNA, 45 bases in frame from base 1. V is reduced by 5 bases and J by 4 bases, leaving a spacing of 18 bases between them. The sequence is built from TRBV12-3 or TRBV12-4 and TRBJ2-7; the D gene is not confidently resolved. This receptor was identified in a girl under 18 with multiple sclerosis. What was sequenced was blood. The bases are TGTGCCAGCAGTCTACCTGCGCATAAGTCATACGAGCAGTACTTC. It codes for CASSLPAHKSYEQYF.